The T cell receptor beta chain under discussion was sequenced for a study of circulating and synovial CD4+ cells in juvenile arthritis. Clones were read by immunoSEQ multiplex PCR, and TCRdb kept only the in-frame ones, dropping some. The data contain 30,000 to 40,000 clones, over 90% of them seen just once; the ten biggest clones take up 0.15% to 0.2%. V lost 9 bases to trimming and J lost 0 bases; unmatched junction nucleotides: 4. CDR1 is LNHDA and CDR2 is SQIVND in the germline V gene (reference sequence). The CDR3 has 13 residues. The sequence derives from a human donor with juvenile idiopathic arthritis. The sequenced sample consisted of CD4+ T cells from blood. V usage is TRBV19 and J usage is TRBJ2-7, with TRBD1 identical over 8 bases. CDR3 DNA: TGTGCCAGCAGGGACAGGAGCTCCTACGAGCAGTACTTC. Its translation: CASRDRSSYEQYF.